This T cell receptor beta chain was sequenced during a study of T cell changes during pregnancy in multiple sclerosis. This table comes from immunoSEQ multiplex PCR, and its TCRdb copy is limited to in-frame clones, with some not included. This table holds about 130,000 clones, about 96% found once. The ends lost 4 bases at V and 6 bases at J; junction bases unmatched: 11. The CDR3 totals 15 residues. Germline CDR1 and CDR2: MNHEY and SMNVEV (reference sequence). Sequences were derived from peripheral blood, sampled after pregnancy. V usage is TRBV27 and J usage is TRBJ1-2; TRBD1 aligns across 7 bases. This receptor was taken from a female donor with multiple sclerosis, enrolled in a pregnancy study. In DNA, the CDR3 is TGTGCCAGCAGTTCGACCCCAGACAGGGTAAATGGCTACACCTTC. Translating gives CASSSTPDRVNGYTF.